The source of this T cell receptor (beta chain) is a study of shared clonotypes between healthy human individuals. Study outcomes and limitations: Among non-shared clonotypes, generation probabilities were lower than among those shared by all four donors.

The study drew its donors from healthy HIV-negative adults without recent acute infections or vaccinations. The CDR3 contains 13 residues. CDR1 and CDR2 (germline): SQVTM, ANQGSEA. About this clone: The antigen is not known. One junction end does not reproduce the germline sequence, and a read error may be involved.

TCRdb's copy holds only in-frame clones and misses some; the assay was immunoSEQ multiplex PCR. Here the sample spans hundreds of thousands of clones, about 74% being singletons. The receptor's source is a woman in her 30s in good health. This chain uses TRBV29-1 with TRBJ1-1; possible D gene TRBD1, 6 bases. The specimen was memory CD4+ T cells sorted from blood. As to subset: CD45RA-negative fraction. CDR3 sequence (DNA): TGCAGCGTCGAAGAACAGGGTCTCACTGAAGCTTTCTTT. Translated: CSVEEQGLTEAFF.